These 29 T cell receptor beta chains were sequenced from one sample in a study of long-term antiretroviral therapy in people with HIV. The immunoSEQ assay was v3.0, run at survey level. Measured with immunoSEQ multiplex PCR; TCRdb has only the in-frame clones, and not every one. Seen here are 26,000 or so clones, over 70% observed once, and the top ten hold 5.1%. Source: unsorted PBMCs, taken 3 years after starting antiretroviral therapy. These receptors originate from a man aged 18-30 years with HIV.

The rearrangement uses TRBV28 and TRBJ1-3, with D maybe TRBD1 (6 bases). The CDR3 consists of 15 residues. CDR1 is MDHEN and CDR2 is SYDVKM in the germline V gene. Trimming removed 5 bases from V and 2 bases from J, with 13 bases in between. The CDR3 loop reads CASSSAGETGNTIYF. The DNA for the CDR3 is TGTGCCAGCAGTAGCGCAGGGGAAACTGGAAACACCATATATTTT.

This clone was detected a few times. The chain's CDR3 is CASSSPTRPGDGYTF. CDR3 nucleotides: TGTGCCAGCAGCTCACCGACGAGACCAGGGGATGGCTACACCTTC. This chain connects TRBV7-9 to TRBJ1-2; D might be TRBD1 (6 bases). V was clipped by 4 bases and J by 6 bases, with 18 bases between them. CDR1 and CDR2 from the germline V gene are SEHNR and FQNEAQ (reference sequence). This CDR3 comprises 15 residues. Looking up the rest from reference TRBV7-9 and TRBJ1-2 gives the full variable domain: DTGVSQNPRHKITKRGQNVTFRCDPISEHNRLYWYRQTLGQGPEFLTYFQNEAQLEKSRLLSDRFSAERPKGSFSTLEIQRTEQGDSAMYLCASSSPTRPGDGYTFGSGTRLTVV.

The chain uses TRBV6-1 and TRBJ2-5; 11 nucleotides agree with TRBD1. Trimming removed 5 bases from V and 5 bases from J; junction bases left unmatched: 7. Germline V lookup: CDR1 MNHNS, CDR2 SASEGT. This CDR3 is built from 15 residues. The CDR3 reads CASSLWTGGRETQYF. CDR3 bases: TGTGCCAGCAGTCTTTGGACAGGGGGCAGGGAGACCCAGTACTTC.

This clone was picked up one time. CDR3 loop: CASRGDGGYEQYF. The CDR3, as DNA: TGCGCCAGCAGGGGCGATGGTGGTTACGAGCAGTACTTC. The rearrangement joins TRBV4-1 to TRBJ2-7; no reliable D call. The CDR3 extends over 13 amino acids. CDR1 is MGHRA, CDR2 YSYEKL, per germline. Trimming shortened V by 6 bases and J by 4 bases, and 13 bases separated the two germline ends.

V gene TRBV11-2 combines with J gene TRBJ1-5; 10 nucleotides match TRBD1. The V segment lost 5 bases and the J segment 3 bases; nucleotides outside the gene matches: 7. Germline loops: CDR1 SGHAT, CDR2 FQNNGV. This CDR3 comprises 16 residues. This chain's CDR3 is CASSPGTGVSNQPQHF. CDR3 nucleotides: TGTGCCAGCAGCCCCGGGACAGGGGTCTCCAATCAGCCCCAGCATTTT.

The gene calls are TRBV5-1 and TRBJ2-3; D remains ambiguous. Per the germline V gene, CDR1 is SGHRS and CDR2 is YFSETQ. CDR3 length: 12 amino acids. Trimming left V 2 bases short and J 2 bases short, with 3 bases between. CDR3 sequence reads: CASSLHTDTQYF. CDR3 in DNA: TGCGCCAGCAGCTTACACACAGATACGCAGTATTTT.

The V call is TRBV19, the J call TRBJ2-4; TRBD1 might be the D (6 bases). CDR3 length equals 15 residues. The germline gives CDR1 LNHDA, CDR2 SQIVND (reference sequence). Trimming cost V 0 bases and J 3 bases, with 9 bases left between them. Here the CDR3 DNA reads TGTGCCAGTAGTATAGAGAGGGGGAACAAAAACATTCAGTACTTC. The encoded protein is CASSIERGNKNIQYF.

This clone was seen a handful of times. The chain couples TRBV5-1 to TRBJ1-6; a possible D gene is TRBD1 (5 bases). Germline CDR1 SGHRS, CDR2 YFSETQ. This CDR3 is built from 16 residues. V was trimmed by 5 bases and J by 9 bases, leaving 21 bases between them. The CDR3 here is CASSSGLLEEISPLHF. Here the CDR3 DNA reads TGCGCCAGCAGTTCGGGACTTCTTGAAGAAATTTCACCCCTCCACTTT.

In this sample, this clone turned up a few times. This chain uses TRBV28 with TRBJ2-2; weak D call: TRBD1 (5 bases). Germline CDR1 reads MDHEN; CDR2 reads SYDVKM. The CDR3 is made up of 14 amino acids. V was shortened by 4 bases and J by 1 base, with 7 bases between the two germline ends. The chain's CDR3 is CASSYTGNTGELFF. The CDR3 DNA sequence: TGTGCCAGCAGTTACACAGGGAACACCGGGGAGCTGTTTTTT.

The chain links TRBV19 to TRBJ1-1, with D possibly TRBD1 on 6 matching bases. Germline CDR1 and CDR2: LNHDA and SQIVND (reference sequence). With 7 bases removed from V and 0 bases from J, the gap between germline ends came to 18 bases. The CDR3 consists of 16 residues. The CDR3 sequence: CASTLSGAAMNTEAFF. CDR3 coding DNA: TGTGCCAGTACACTCTCAGGGGCGGCGATGAACACTGAAGCTTTCTTT.

The chain employs TRBV11-2 and TRBJ1-1; D not resolved. Trimming shortened V by 1 base and J by 1 base, and 7 bases separated the two germline ends. The CDR3 covers 14 residues. Germline V gene data show CDR1 as SGHAT and CDR2 as FQNNGV. CDR3 sequence (DNA): TGTGCCAGCAGCTTAGGCGGAGGGAACACTGAAGCTTTCTTT. Its protein is CASSLGGGNTEAFF. The complete variable domain, with remaining parts taken from reference TRBV11-2 and TRBJ1-1, reads EAGVAQSPRYKIIEKRQSVAFWCNPISGHATLYWYQQILGQGPKLLIQFQNNGVVDDSQLPKDRFSAERLKGVDSTLKIQPAKLEDSAVYLCASSLGGGNTEAFFGQGTRLTVV.

The V gene is TRBV4-1, the J gene TRBJ2-5; D gene ambiguous. This CDR3 spans 15 amino acids. CDR1 and CDR2 (germline): MGHRA, YSYEKL. V gave up 0 bases and J gave up 4 bases, with 12 bases separating them. DNA for the CDR3: TGCGCCAGCAGCCAAGATTTTGGGATGGTAGAGACCCAGTACTTC. As protein: CASSQDFGMVETQYF.

This clone turned up a few times. The chain uses TRBV6-1 and TRBJ1-5, with D tentatively TRBD1 (6 bases). Per germline, CDR1 MNHNS and CDR2 SASEGT. This CDR3 contains 14 residues. Trimming cost V 5 bases and J 7 bases, with 15 bases left between them. CDR3 amino acids: CASSPTRTGQPQHF. The DNA for the CDR3 is TGTGCCAGCAGTCCAACCCGAACAGGGCAGCCCCAGCATTTT.

This clone was counted a single time. The rearrangement joins TRBV13 to TRBJ2-1; 7 nucleotides align to TRBD2. V was clipped by 2 bases and J by 6 bases; unmatched bases: 22. The germline V gene has CDR1 PRHDT and CDR2 FYEKMQ (reference sequence). The CDR3 sequence is 20 residues long. The CDR3 nucleotides read TGTGCCAGCAGCTTATGGTTTGGGCTAGCGGCCCCCGAGAAAGGCAATGAGCAGTTCTTC. This encodes CASSLWFGLAAPEKGNEQFF.

This chain uses TRBV9 with TRBJ2-5; 7 bases map to TRBD2. This CDR3 contains 15 residues. Germline V gene data show CDR1 as SGDLS and CDR2 as YYNGEE. The junction had 8 bases not matched to a gene; V was cut back by 0 bases and J by 6 bases. CDR3 sequence (DNA): TGTGCCAGCAGCGTAGATGCGGGGGTAACGAAGACCCAGTACTTC. This gives the protein CASSVDAGVTKTQYF.

By share of the sample, this clone is medium-sized. The rearrangement joins TRBV6-1 to TRBJ2-2; D possibly corresponds to TRBD2 (6 bases). The CDR3 runs 15 residues. Trimming cost V 4 bases and J 4 bases, with 13 bases left between them. The germline CDR1 and CDR2 sequences are MNHNS and SASEGT. The CDR3 here is CASSVSAGSTGELFF. CDR3 nucleotides: TGTGCCAGCAGTGTAAGCGCCGGGAGCACCGGGGAGCTGTTTTTT.

The chain recombines TRBV6-5 with TRBJ2-5, with D perhaps given as TRBD1 or TRBD2 (6 bases each). This CDR3 is built from 15 residues. The germline gives CDR1 MNHEY, CDR2 SVGAGI. The V end was cut by 9 bases, the J end by 5 bases, with 22 bases between. CDR3 DNA: TGTGCCAGTACCTCATCGTGGGGGGCATTGGAGACCCAGTACTTC. Translated: CASTSSWGALETQYF.

This sequence joins TRBV5-1 and TRBJ2-2; D is undetermined. Trimming removed 0 bases at V and 7 bases at J, with 16 bases between. The V gene's germline CDR1 is SGHRS and CDR2 YFSETQ. The CDR3 is 16 residues long. The CDR3 loop is CASSLAPRQTGGELFF. As DNA, the CDR3 is TGCGCCAGCAGCTTGGCCCCCCGTCAAACGGGCGGGGAGCTGTTTTTT. The full variable domain, in which reference TRBV5-1 and TRBJ2-2 provide the parts outside the CDR3, is KAGVTQTPRYLIKTRGQQVTLSCSPISGHRSVSWYQQTPGQGLQFLFEYFSETQRNKGNFPGRFSGRQFSNSRSEMNVSTLELGDSALYLCASSLAPRQTGGELFFGEGSRLTVL.

CDR3 DNA sequence: TGCAGCGTTGTCCCAGGGAATAACTATGGCTACACCTTC. Its translation is CSVVPGNNYGYTF. This chain uses TRBV29-1 with TRBJ1-2, with a tentative D call TRBD1 (5 bases). CDR1 and CDR2 (germline): SQVTM, ANQGSEA. This CDR3 is built from 13 residues. V was cut by 4 bases and J by 1 base, with 10 bases left in between.

This clone showed up just a few times. This rearrangement joins TRBV19 to TRBJ2-2, with a possible D match to TRBD2 (5 bases). There are 14 residues in the CDR3. Germline V gene data show CDR1 as LNHDA and CDR2 as SQIVND (reference sequence). Deletions cut 11 bases from V and 4 bases from J, with 17 bases between. CDR3 coding DNA: TGTGCCTCACAGAAGGAGCGGCTCACCGGGGAGCTGTTTTTT. Its protein product is CASQKERLTGELFF.

The chain uses TRBV28 and TRBJ1-6; 9 nucleotides line up with TRBD1. The CDR3 is 15 residues long. Germline loops: CDR1 MDHEN, CDR2 SYDVKM. V trimming: 3 bases; J trimming: 10 bases; junction bases outside the gene matches: 7. CDR3 sequence: CASSFPGQGRSPLHF. For the CDR3, the DNA is TGTGCCAGCAGTTTCCCGGGACAGGGTAGATCACCCCTCCACTTT.

The table lists this clone with a count of one. The chain uses TRBV11-2 and TRBJ2-1; D is unresolved. This CDR3 comprises 12 residues. Trimming cost V 4 bases and J 6 bases, with 7 bases left between them. Germline lookup yields CDR1 SGHAT and CDR2 FQNNGV. DNA for the CDR3: TGTGCCAGCAGCTCCTCCAGCAATGAGCAGTTCTTC. This encodes CASSSSSNEQFF.

On this clone: The junction and the germline gene differ at one end; a read error may be behind it. The gene calls are TRBV7-7 and TRBJ2-7; TRBD1 is a possible D gene (6 bases). The CDR3 totals 15 residues. Germline-derived CDR1 and CDR2 are SSHAT and FNYEAQ (reference sequence). The CDR3 DNA reads as TGTGCTAGCAGCTTATATAGTACAGGGAACTACGAGCAGTACTTC. Its protein is CASSLYSTGNYEQYF.

The CDR3 coding sequence is TGCGCCAGCAGCTTGGGGGGGGCAGGAGATACGCAGTATTTT. It encodes CASSLGGAGDTQYF. V gene TRBV5-1 combines with J gene TRBJ2-3; tentatively, D is TRBD1 or TRBD2 (6 bases each). The CDR3 consists of 14 residues. Trimming shortened V by 0 bases and J by 5 bases, and 10 bases separated the two germline ends. Germline CDR1 reads SGHRS; CDR2 reads YFSETQ. The whole variable domain, filled in from reference TRBV5-1 and TRBJ2-3, reads KAGVTQTPRYLIKTRGQQVTLSCSPISGHRSVSWYQQTPGQGLQFLFEYFSETQRNKGNFPGRFSGRQFSNSRSEMNVSTLELGDSALYLCASSLGGAGDTQYFGPGTRLTVL.

This clone was recorded a few times. The rearrangement uses TRBV5-1 and TRBJ1-2, with 7 nucleotides matching TRBD1. There are 15 residues in the CDR3. Germline-derived CDR1 and CDR2 are SGHRS and YFSETQ. V trimming: 4 bases; J trimming: 8 bases; junction bases outside the gene matches: 14. CDR3 sequence reads: CASSERQGSWGGYTF. The CDR3, as DNA: TGCGCCAGCAGCGAAAGACAGGGATCGTGGGGAGGCTACACCTTC.

In regard to this clone: At one of its ends the junction is not consistent with the germline gene, which may arise from a read error. J is TRBJ1-2 and V is TRBV14; no clear D. Looked up from germline, CDR1 is SGHDN and CDR2 is FVKESK. CDR3 length equals 13 residues. In nucleotides, the CDR3 is TGTGCCAGCAGCCAAGTGGCAAGCTATAGCTACACCTTC. Its protein is CASSQVASYSYTF.

The gene calls are TRBV6-1 and TRBJ1-1, with D perhaps matching TRBD1 (6 bases). From germline, CDR1 is MNHNS and CDR2 SASEGT. Deletions cut 1 base from V and 2 bases from J, with 11 bases between. This CDR3 has 15 amino acids. CDR3 nucleotides: TGTGCCAGCAGTGAAGGAGGGGGGGTTAACACTGAAGCTTTCTTT. Translating it yields CASSEGGGVNTEAFF.

The chain is built from TRBV11-3 and TRBJ1-5, with 9 bases matching TRBD1. Germline V CDR1 and CDR2: SGHNT, YENEEA. The CDR3 has 17 residues. The ends lost 4 bases at V and 2 bases at J; junction bases unmatched: 9. The CDR3 DNA reads as TGTGCCAGCAGCTCCACGGACAGGGGTAGGGGCAATCAGCCCCAGCATTTT. Protein sequence: CASSSTDRGRGNQPQHF.

The chain carries TRBV5-1 and TRBJ2-7; D remains ambiguous. V gave up 3 bases and J gave up 4 bases, with 5 bases separating them. Germline values: CDR1 SGHRS, CDR2 YFSETQ. CDR3 length: 11 amino acids. The CDR3 coding sequence is TGCGCCAGCAGCTGGGGTTACGAGCAGTACTTC. Encoded protein: CASSWGYEQYF. Looking up the rest from reference TRBV5-1 and TRBJ2-7 gives the full variable domain: KAGVTQTPRYLIKTRGQQVTLSCSPISGHRSVSWYQQTPGQGLQFLFEYFSETQRNKGNFPGRFSGRQFSNSRSEMNVSTLELGDSALYLCASSWGYEQYFGPGTRLTVT.